This T cell receptor beta chain emerged from a study of blood T cell repertoires in COVID-19. Germline CDR1 and CDR2: SQVTM and ANQGSEA. The ends were cut back, 4 bases at V and 7 bases at J, with 16 bases in the middle. This CDR3 is 13 amino acids long. Repertoires were generated with immunoSEQ multiplex PCR, while TCRdb's copy carries only in-frame clones and drops some. This table holds about 150,000 clones, approximately 88% found once. This chain connects TRBV29-1 to TRBJ1-2, with D possibly TRBD1 on 6 matching bases. The sequenced material came from peripheral blood. The TCR was taken from a man aged 55 to 70 with active or convalescent COVID-19. CDR3 DNA sequence: TGCAGCGTTGCGGGACACCAAACGGGTGGCTACACCTTC. Its translation is CSVAGHQTGGYTF.